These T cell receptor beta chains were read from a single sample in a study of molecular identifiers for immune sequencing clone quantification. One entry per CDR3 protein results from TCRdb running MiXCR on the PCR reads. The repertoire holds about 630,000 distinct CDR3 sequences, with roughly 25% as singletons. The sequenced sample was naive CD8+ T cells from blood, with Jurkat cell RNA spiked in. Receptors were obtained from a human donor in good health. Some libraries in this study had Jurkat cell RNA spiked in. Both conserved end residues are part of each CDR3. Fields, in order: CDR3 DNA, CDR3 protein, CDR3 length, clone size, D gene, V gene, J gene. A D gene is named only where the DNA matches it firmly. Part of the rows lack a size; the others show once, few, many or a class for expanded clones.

TGTGCCAGCAGTCCTTTCTCACAGGGACAACTGTTTTTT	CASSPFSQGQLFF	13	NA	NA	TRBV12-3/TRBV12-4	TRBJ1-4
TGTGCCAGCAGTTACTCGTTAGCCACTGAAGCTTTCTTT	CASSYSLATEAFF	13	many	NA	TRBV6-2/TRBV6-3	TRBJ1-1
TGTGCCAGCAGCCCTACAGGCATGAGCACAGATACGCAGTATTTT	CASSPTGMSTDTQYF	15	few	NA	TRBV3-1	TRBJ2-3
TGCGCCAGCAGCCAAACAGACTCTGGAAACACCATATATTTT	CASSQTDSGNTIYF	14	NA	NA	TRBV5-1	TRBJ1-3
TGCGCCAGCAGTTCATCGGACAGGGGGCTCAATGAGCAGTTCTTC	CASSSSDRGLNEQFF	15	once	TRBD1	TRBV5-1	TRBJ2-1
TGTGCCACCAGTGGGGGGGGCACTGAAGCTTTCTTT	CATSGGGTEAFF	12	NA	NA	TRBV24-1	TRBJ1-1
TGTGCCACAGGAGGGACAGCGGCCACTGAAGCTTTCTTT	CATGGTAATEAFF	13	many	TRBD1	TRBV15	TRBJ1-1
TGTGCCAGCAGCGGCTCCGCGCCGTCCTTC	CASSGSAPSF	10	once	NA	TRBV7-2	TRBJ2-7
TGTGCCAGCAGTGAAGGGACAGGGAGTTTGTCACCCCTCCACTTT	CASSEGTGSLSPLHF	15	NA	TRBD1	TRBV25-1	TRBJ1-6
TGTGCCACCAGTGATCAAGCCGTTGGGACCACAGATACGCAGTATTTT	CATSDQAVGTTDTQYF	16	many	NA	TRBV24-1	TRBJ2-3
TGTGCCAGCAGTCTTAACCCTGAAGCTTTCTTT	CASSLNPEAFF	11	once	NA	TRBV28	TRBJ1-1
TGCGCCAGCAGCCCCCGTTCGGCCAATGGCTACACCTTC	CASSPRSANGYTF	13	few	NA	TRBV4-3	TRBJ1-2
TGTGCCAGCAGCTATACCCGTCAGGCGGACACCATATATTTT	CASSYTRQADTIYF	14	NA	NA	TRBV6-2/TRBV6-3	TRBJ1-3
TGTGCCAGCAGTGGACTAGCGGGGGGCCGGGAGACCCAGTACTTC	CASSGLAGGRETQYF	15	few	TRBD2	TRBV12-3/TRBV12-4	TRBJ2-5
TGTGCCAGCAGTTTAGCTCCGGTGTCCTACGAGCAGTACTTC	CASSLAPVSYEQYF	14	NA	NA	TRBV27	TRBJ2-7
TGCAGTGCTAGAGATGCTTTCGGGACTAGCGCCCACAATGAGCAGTTCTTC	CSARDAFGTSAHNEQFF	17	NA	TRBD2	TRBV20-1	TRBJ2-1
TGCGCCAGCAGCCAAGGGACTTCTCTCTACGAGCAGTACTTC	CASSQGTSLYEQYF	14	few	NA	TRBV4-1	TRBJ2-7
TGTGCCAGCAGCAAAGTTTGGGCCCTAGCGGGGGCTACGCAGTATTTT	CASSKVWALAGATQYF	16	many	NA	TRBV21-1	TRBJ2-3
TGTGCCAGCAGTGAACTTACCTTGAACACTGAAGCTTTCTTT	CASSELTLNTEAFF	14	many	NA	TRBV6-1	TRBJ1-1
TGTGCCAGCACCGCACAGAGCATGAACACTGAAGCTTTCTTT	CASTAQSMNTEAFF	14	many	NA	TRBV7-9	TRBJ1-1
TGTGCCAGCAGTTTCAAGGGAACCACAGAGACCCAGTACTTC	CASSFKGTTETQYF	14	many	NA	TRBV27	TRBJ2-5
TGTGCCTGGAGTCCAGAGAACTATGACTACACCTTC	CAWSPENYDYTF	12	NA	NA	TRBV30	TRBJ1-2
TGTGCCTGGAGTAGGGGACAGGGGGCCCACGAGCAGTACTTC	CAWSRGQGAHEQYF	14	many	TRBD1	TRBV30	TRBJ2-7
TGTGCCAGCAATCATTGCCCCGAGACTACGCTCAACTCTGGAAACACCATATATTTT	CASNHCPETTLNSGNTIYF	19	many	NA	TRBV6-5	TRBJ1-3
TGTGCCAGCAGTTACTCAGGACTTAACTATGGCTACACCTTC	CASSYSGLNYGYTF	14	few	NA	TRBV6-5	TRBJ1-2
TGTGCCAGCAGCCTAGGCCAGCCTTTCTCCTACGAGCAGTACTTC	CASSLGQPFSYEQYF	15	few	NA	TRBV13	TRBJ2-7
TGTGCCACCTCGAATACAGGGGGGGGTTCCTACGAGCAGTACTTC	CATSNTGGGSYEQYF	15	NA	NA	TRBV27	TRBJ2-7
TGTGCCAGCAGCACCGGGACAGGCCCGAATCAGCCCCAGCATTTT	CASSTGTGPNQPQHF	15	many	TRBD1	TRBV6-5	TRBJ1-5
TGCGCCAGTGGCCCGGCGGATTACTCCTACGAGCAGTACTTC	CASGPADYSYEQYF	14	NA	NA	TRBV4-3	TRBJ2-7
TGTGCCAGCAGTTTAGAAGGGGGCGCAGGAAACACCATATATTTT	CASSLEGGAGNTIYF	15	many	TRBD1	TRBV12-3/TRBV12-4	TRBJ1-3
TGTGCCAGCAGTTTTGCAGGGGAAGGCAATGAGCAGTTCTTC	CASSFAGEGNEQFF	14	few	NA	TRBV6-5	TRBJ2-1
TGTGCCAGCAGCTTAAGTCCGGGGTTCGACTATGGCTACACCTTC	CASSLSPGFDYGYTF	15	few	NA	TRBV7-6	TRBJ1-2
TGTGCCAGCAGTGCCAGTTCGTGGGGCAGGGAGACCCAGTACTTC	CASSASSWGRETQYF	15	NA	NA	TRBV12-3/TRBV12-4	TRBJ2-5
TGTGCCAGCAGCTCAGACAGGGTGAGCTACAATGAGCAGTTCTTC	CASSSDRVSYNEQFF	15	few	TRBD1	TRBV11-2	TRBJ2-1
TGTGCCGGCAGCCAACTAGCGGGAGAGCGGGGGGATACGCAGTATTTT	CAGSQLAGERGDTQYF	16	NA	TRBD2	TRBV14	TRBJ2-3
TGTGCCAGCAGCCTACGGGACCTGAACACCGGGGAGCTGTTTTTT	CASSLRDLNTGELFF	15	many	NA	TRBV13	TRBJ2-2
TGTGCCAGCGGAACAGGGGGCAATCAGCCCCAGCATTTT	CASGTGGNQPQHF	13	NA	TRBD1	TRBV27	TRBJ1-5
TGTGCCAGCAGCTTAGGGGGCCTTGGCAATCAGCCCCAGCATTTT	CASSLGGLGNQPQHF	15	many	NA	TRBV7-9	TRBJ1-5
TGTGCCAGTAGTAACCGACAGTTTTTTACCGGGGAGCTGTCTTTT	CASSNRQFFTGELSF	15	NA	NA	TRBV19	TRBJ2-2
TGCGCCAGCAGCCAAGATGTCCGCGGGACGGAGCTTAATTCACCCCTCCACTTT	CASSQDVRGTELNSPLHF	18	NA	NA	TRBV4-3	TRBJ1-6
TGTGCCAGCAGTTATGGGGTCCAGGGGGGCCACGAGCAGTACTTC	CASSYGVQGGHEQYF	15	many	NA	TRBV6-5	TRBJ2-7
TGTGCCATCGGAGAATGGCAGGGGGATTCACCCCTCCACTTT	CAIGEWQGDSPLHF	14	NA	TRBD1	TRBV10-3	TRBJ1-6
TGTGCCAGCAGCGGGGGGACTAGCGGGAGTCCCCACGAGCAGTACTTC	CASSGGTSGSPHEQYF	16	few	TRBD2	TRBV5-6	TRBJ2-7
TGTGCCAGTGGGGATTATAGCAATCAGCCCCTGCATTTT	CASGDYSNQPLHF	13	NA	NA	TRBV27	TRBJ1-5
TGTGTCAGCAGCTTGGGTCAGTTTAGCTACGAGCAGTACTTC	CVSSLGQFSYEQYF	14	NA	NA	TRBV5-5	TRBJ2-7
TGTGCCAGCAGCTTAGCGCCACTGGGGACTAGCGGGAGAACCCAGTGGAATGAGCAGTTCTTC	CASSLAPLGTSGRTQWNEQFF	21	NA	TRBD2	TRBV7-6	TRBJ2-1
TGTGCCAGCAGCCAAGAAATCGCAGGGGGCTGGGAGCAGTTCTTC	CASSQEIAGGWEQFF	15	few	TRBD1	TRBV3-1	TRBJ2-1
TGTGCCAGCAGTTCCCCCCCAGTGGGTTCCTACAATGAGCAGTTCTTC	CASSSPPVGSYNEQFF	16	few	NA	TRBV6-5	TRBJ2-1
TGTGCCAGCAGCCCGACCCTGGCCGGGACCCCCGAAAAACTGGTTTTT	CASSPTLAGTPEKLVF	16	NA	NA	TRBV7-6	TRBJ1-4
TGTGCCACCAAAGAGGACAGTGCCATGAACACTGAAGCTTTCTTT	CATKEDSAMNTEAFF	15	few	NA	TRBV6-5	TRBJ1-1
TGCGCCAGCAGCCAAGACCCATCTGAGGGGGAAAAACTGTTTTTT	CASSQDPSEGEKLFF	15	many	NA	TRBV4-1	TRBJ1-4
TGTGCCAGCAGTACAGACTCGGGACGGCTCAATGAAAAACTGTTTTTT	CASSTDSGRLNEKLFF	16	NA	NA	TRBV6-2/TRBV6-3	TRBJ1-4
TGTGCCAGCAGCCTAGGGGTCTACAGCACAGATACGCAGTATTTT	CASSLGVYSTDTQYF	15	few	NA	TRBV6-2/TRBV6-3	TRBJ2-3
TGTGCCAGCAATCGCGTCCGGGGGCAGGGCACCGGGGAGCTGTTTTTT	CASNRVRGQGTGELFF	16	few	NA	TRBV28	TRBJ2-2
TGTGCTAGCAGCTTAAGTTTGAGCACTGAAGCTTTCTTT	CASSLSLSTEAFF	13	many	NA	TRBV7-7	TRBJ1-1
TGTGCCAGCAGCGACCAAGTGACCCAGTACTTC	CASSDQVTQYF	11	many	NA	TRBV28	TRBJ2-5
TGTGCCAGCACAGACAGGGGGATAACAGATACGCAGTATTTT	CASTDRGITDTQYF	14	NA	TRBD1	TRBV25-1	TRBJ2-3
TGTGCCAGCAGCACGGGACAGCCTTATGGCTACACCTTC	CASSTGQPYGYTF	13	few	TRBD1	TRBV7-9	TRBJ1-2